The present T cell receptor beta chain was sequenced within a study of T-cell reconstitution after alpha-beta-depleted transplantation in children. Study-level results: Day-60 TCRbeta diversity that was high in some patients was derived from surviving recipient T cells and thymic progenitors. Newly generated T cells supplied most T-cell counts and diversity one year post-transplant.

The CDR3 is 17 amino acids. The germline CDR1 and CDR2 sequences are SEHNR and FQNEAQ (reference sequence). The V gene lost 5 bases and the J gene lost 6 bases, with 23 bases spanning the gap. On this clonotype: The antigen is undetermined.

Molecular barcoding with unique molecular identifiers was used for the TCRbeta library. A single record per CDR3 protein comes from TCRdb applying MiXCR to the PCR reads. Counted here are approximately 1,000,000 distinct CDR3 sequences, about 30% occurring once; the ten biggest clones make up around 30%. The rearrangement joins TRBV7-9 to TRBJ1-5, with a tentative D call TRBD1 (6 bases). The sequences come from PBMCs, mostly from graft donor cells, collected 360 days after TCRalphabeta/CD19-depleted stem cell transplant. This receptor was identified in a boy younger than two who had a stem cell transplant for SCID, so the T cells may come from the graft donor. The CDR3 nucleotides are TGTGCCAGCAGCGAGGGGGTACGAGGAGCGGGCTCTCAGCCCCAGCATTTT. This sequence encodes CASSEGVRGAGSQPQHF. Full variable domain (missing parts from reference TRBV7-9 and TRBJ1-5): DTGVSQNPRHKITKRGQNVTFRCDPISEHNRLYWYRQTLGQGPEFLTYFQNEAQLEKSRLLSDRFSAERPKGSFSTLEIQRTEQGDSAMYLCASSEGVRGAGSQPQHFGDGTRLSIL.